One T cell receptor (beta chain) is described in this entry. Its antigen remains unknown. Method: immunoSEQ multiplex PCR; TCRdb's copy keeps in-frame clones and lacks some. Of about 140,000 clones listed, roughly 88% are singletons. This sample is part of a study of T cell responses to AZD1222 COVID-19 vaccine. CDR1 and CDR2 (germline): SQVTM, ANQGSEA. This CDR3 has 17 residues. V trimming: 0 bases; J trimming: 4 bases; junction bases outside the gene matches: 12. Study-level results: Donors were largely white British and mainly female; clonal diversity was possibly underestimated. Among spike-specific TCRs, nearly half reportedly target unmutated variant regions.

V and J are TRBV29-1 and TRBJ2-7; 10 bases agree with TRBD2. This material consisted of peripheral blood, taken on day 0 of AZD1222 vaccination. The source is an adult in good health. In nucleotides, the CDR3 is TGCAGCGTTGAAGATCGGGGGGCAGGAGCGGGAGGGTACGAGCAGTACTTC. Amino acids: CSVEDRGAGAGGYEQYF.